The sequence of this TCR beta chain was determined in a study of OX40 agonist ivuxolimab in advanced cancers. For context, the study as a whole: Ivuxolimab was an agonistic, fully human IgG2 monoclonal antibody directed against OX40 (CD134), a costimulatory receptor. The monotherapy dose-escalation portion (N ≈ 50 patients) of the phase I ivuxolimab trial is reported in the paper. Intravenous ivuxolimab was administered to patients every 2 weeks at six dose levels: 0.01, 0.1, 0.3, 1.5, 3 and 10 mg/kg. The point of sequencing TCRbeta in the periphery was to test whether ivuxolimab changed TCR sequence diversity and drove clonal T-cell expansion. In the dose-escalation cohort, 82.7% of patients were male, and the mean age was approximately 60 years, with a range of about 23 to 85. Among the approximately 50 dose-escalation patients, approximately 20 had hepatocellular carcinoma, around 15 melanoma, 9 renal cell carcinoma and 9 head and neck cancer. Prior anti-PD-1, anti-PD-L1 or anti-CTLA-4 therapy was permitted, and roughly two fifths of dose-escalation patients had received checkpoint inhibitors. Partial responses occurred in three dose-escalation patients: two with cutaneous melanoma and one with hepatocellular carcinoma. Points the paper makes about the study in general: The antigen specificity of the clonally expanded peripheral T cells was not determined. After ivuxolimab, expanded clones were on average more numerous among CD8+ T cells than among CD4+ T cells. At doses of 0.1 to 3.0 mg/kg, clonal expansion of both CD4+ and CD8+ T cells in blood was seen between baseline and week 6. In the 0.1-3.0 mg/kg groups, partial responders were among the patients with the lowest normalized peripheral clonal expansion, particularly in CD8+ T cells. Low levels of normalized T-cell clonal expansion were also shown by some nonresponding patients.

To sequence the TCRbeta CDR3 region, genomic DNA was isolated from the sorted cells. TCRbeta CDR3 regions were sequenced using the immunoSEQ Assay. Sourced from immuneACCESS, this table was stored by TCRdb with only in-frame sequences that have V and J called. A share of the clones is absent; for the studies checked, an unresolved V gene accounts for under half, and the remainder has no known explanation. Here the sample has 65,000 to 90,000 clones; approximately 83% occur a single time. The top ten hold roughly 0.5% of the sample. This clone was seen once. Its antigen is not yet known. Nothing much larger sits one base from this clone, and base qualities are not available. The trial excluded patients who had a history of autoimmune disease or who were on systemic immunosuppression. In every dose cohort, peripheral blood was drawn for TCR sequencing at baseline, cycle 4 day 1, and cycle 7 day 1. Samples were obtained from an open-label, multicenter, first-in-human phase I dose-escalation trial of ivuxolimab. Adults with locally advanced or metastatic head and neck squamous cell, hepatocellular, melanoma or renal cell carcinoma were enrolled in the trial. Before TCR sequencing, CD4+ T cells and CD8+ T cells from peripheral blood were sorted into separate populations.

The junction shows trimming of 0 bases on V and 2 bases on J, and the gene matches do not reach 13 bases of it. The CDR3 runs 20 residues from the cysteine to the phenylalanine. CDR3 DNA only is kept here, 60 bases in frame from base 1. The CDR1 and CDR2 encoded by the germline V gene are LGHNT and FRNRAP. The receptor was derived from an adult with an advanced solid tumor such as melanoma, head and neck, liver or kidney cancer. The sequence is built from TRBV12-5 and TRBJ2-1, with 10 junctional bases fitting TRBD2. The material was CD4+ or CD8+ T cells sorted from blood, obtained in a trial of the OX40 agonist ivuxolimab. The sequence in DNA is TGTGCTAGTGGTTTGGTACTGGGTAGCGGGGGGACCCGCACCTACAATGAGCAGTTCTTC. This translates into CASGLVLGSGGTRTYNEQFF.